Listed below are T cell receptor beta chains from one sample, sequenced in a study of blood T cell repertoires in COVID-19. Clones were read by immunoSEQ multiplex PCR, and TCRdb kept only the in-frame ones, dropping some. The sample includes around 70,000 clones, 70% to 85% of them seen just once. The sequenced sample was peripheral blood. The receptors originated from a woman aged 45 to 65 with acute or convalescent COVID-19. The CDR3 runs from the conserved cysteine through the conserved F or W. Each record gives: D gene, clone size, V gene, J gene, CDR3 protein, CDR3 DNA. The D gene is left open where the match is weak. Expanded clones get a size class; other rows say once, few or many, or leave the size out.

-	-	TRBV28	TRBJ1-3	CAASGRPGYTIYF	TGTGCCGCCTCAGGTCGGCCGGGGTACACCATATATTTT
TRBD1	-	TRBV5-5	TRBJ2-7	CASSSPGQISYEQYF	TGTGCCAGCAGCTCGCCGGGACAGATCTCCTACGAGCAGTACTTC
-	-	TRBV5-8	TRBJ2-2	CASSLVWPGEVAGELFF	TGTGCCAGCAGCTTGGTATGGCCGGGAGAGGTCGCCGGGGAGCTGTTTTTT
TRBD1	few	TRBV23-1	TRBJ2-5	CAIPPRDRAAETQYF	TGCGCCATCCCACCCAGGGACAGGGCAGCTGAGACCCAGTACTTC
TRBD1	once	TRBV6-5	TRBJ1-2	CASGQGQLTF	TGTGCCAGCGGACAGGGCCAACTGACCTTC
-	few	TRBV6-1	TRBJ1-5	CASSERGLDQPQHF	TGTGCCAGCAGTGAGAGAGGGTTAGATCAGCCCCAGCATTTT
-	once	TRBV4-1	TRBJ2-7	CASSQGGRNEQYF	TGCGCCAGCAGCCAGGGGGGGCGAAACGAGCAGTACTTC
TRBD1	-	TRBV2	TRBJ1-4	CASSQGGQVYEKLFF	TGTGCCAGCAGTCAAGGGGGACAGGTATATGAAAAACTGTTTTTT
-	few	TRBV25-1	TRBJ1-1	CASSEKQGSYAEAFF	TGTGCCAGCAGTGAGAAACAGGGTAGCTACGCTGAAGCTTTCTTT
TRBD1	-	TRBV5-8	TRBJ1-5	CASSEGQPRNQPQHF	TGTGCCAGCAGCGAGGGACAGCCGAGAAATCAGCCCCAGCATTTT
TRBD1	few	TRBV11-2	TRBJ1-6	CASSSLSGTGIPDNSPLHF	TGTGCCAGCAGCTCACTCTCCGGGACAGGGATCCCCGATAATTCACCCCTCCACTTT
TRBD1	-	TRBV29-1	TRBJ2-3	CSVIYLDRETDTQYF	TGCAGCGTCATATATCTCGACAGGGAGACAGATACGCAGTATTTT
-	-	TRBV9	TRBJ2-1	CASSPTRQYNEQFF	TGTGCCAGCAGCCCAACCAGACAGTACAATGAGCAGTTCTTC
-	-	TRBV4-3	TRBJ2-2	CASSQERPARLNTGELFF	TGCGCCAGCAGCCAAGAGAGGCCAGCGCGCCTGAACACCGGGGAGCTGTTTTTT
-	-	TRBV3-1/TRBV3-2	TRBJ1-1	CASSQDSGRNTEAFF	TGTGCCAGCAGCCAAGATTCTGGCAGGAACACTGAAGCTTTCTTT
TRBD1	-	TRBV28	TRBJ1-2	CASRGDRGVDGYTF	TGTGCCAGCAGGGGGGACAGGGGAGTAGATGGCTACACCTTC
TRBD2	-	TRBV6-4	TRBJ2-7	CASSDPAIAGDTYEQYF	TGTGCCAGCAGTGACCCCGCGATAGCGGGGGATACCTACGAGCAGTACTTC
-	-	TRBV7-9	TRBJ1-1	CASSLAEVAFF	TGTGCCAGCAGCTTAGCGGAGGTAGCTTTCTTT
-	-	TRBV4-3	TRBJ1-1	CASSRSRADTEAFF	TGCGCCAGCAGCCGCTCCAGGGCGGACACTGAAGCTTTCTTT
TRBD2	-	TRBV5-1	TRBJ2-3	CAAGLGYTDTQYF	TGCGCGGCCGGACTAGGCTACACAGATACGCAGTATTTT
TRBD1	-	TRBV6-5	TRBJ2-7	CASSYFQGQGNLEQYF	TGTGCCAGCAGTTACTTCCAGGGACAGGGGAATCTCGAGCAGTACTTC
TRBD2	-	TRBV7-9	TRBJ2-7	CASSLVVAGADEQYF	TGTGCCAGCAGCTTAGTGGTAGCGGGAGCGGACGAGCAGTACTTC
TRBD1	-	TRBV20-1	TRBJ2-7	CSTGQGYEQYF	TGCAGTACAGGACAGGGCTACGAGCAGTACTTC
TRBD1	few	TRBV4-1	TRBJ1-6	CASSQDWGQGALMALHF	TGCGCCAGCAGCCAAGATTGGGGACAGGGGGCGTTGATGGCCCTCCACTTT
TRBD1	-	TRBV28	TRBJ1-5	CASSLRMGQGGNQPQHF	TGTGCCAGCAGTTTACGGATGGGGCAGGGGGGCAATCAGCCCCAGCATTTT
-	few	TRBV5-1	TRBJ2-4	CASSPLISGENIQYF	TGCGCCAGCAGCCCACTCATCTCGGGGGAAAACATTCAGTACTTC
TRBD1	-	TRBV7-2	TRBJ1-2	CASSLRTGSGDGYTF	TGTGCCAGCAGCTTGAGGACAGGGTCTGGTGATGGCTACACCTTC
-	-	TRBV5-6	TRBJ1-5	CASSLKGQPQHF	TGTGCCAGCAGCTTGAAGGGGCAGCCCCAGCATTTT
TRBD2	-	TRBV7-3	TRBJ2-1	CASSSGLAGNNEQFF	TGTGCCAGCAGCTCGGGACTAGCGGGAAACAATGAGCAGTTCTTC
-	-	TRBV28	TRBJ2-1	CASSSGSQGSSEQFF	TGTGCCAGCAGTTCTGGGTCCCAGGGCAGTAGTGAGCAGTTCTTC
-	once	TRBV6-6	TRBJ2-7	CASSYLTEQYF	TGTGCCAGCAGTTATCTGACAGAGCAGTACTTC
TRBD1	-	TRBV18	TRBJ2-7	CASSSGQGSSYEQYF	TGTGCCAGCTCCTCTGGACAGGGGAGCTCCTACGAGCAGTACTTC
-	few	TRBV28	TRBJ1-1	CASSLPGERNTEAFF	TGTGCCAGCAGTTTGCCCGGGGAGCGGAACACTGAAGCTTTCTTT
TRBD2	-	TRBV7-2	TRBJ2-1	CASSLATSGSNEQFF	TGTGCCAGCAGCTTAGCGACTAGCGGGAGCAATGAGCAGTTCTTC
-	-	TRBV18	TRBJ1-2	CASARSGSLPYGYTF	TGTGCCAGCGCGCGTTCAGGATCTCTCCCCTATGGCTACACCTTC
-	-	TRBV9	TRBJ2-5	CASSEAGTETQYF	TGTGCCAGCAGCGAGGCGGGAACGGAGACCCAGTACTTC
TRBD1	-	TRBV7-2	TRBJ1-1	CASSQRRTGGFGTEAFF	TGTGCCAGCAGCCAGCGTCGGACAGGGGGCTTCGGCACTGAAGCTTTCTTT
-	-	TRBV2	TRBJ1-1	CASRTTQGSTEAFF	TGTGCCAGCAGAACCACGCAGGGGAGCACTGAAGCTTTCTTT
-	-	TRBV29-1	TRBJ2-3	CSVAMSAASTDTQYF	TGCAGCGTTGCAATGAGCGCGGCTAGCACAGATACGCAGTATTTT
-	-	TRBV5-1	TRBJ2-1	CASSVLGSGNEQFF	TGCGCCAGCAGCGTACTAGGATCGGGCAATGAGCAGTTCTTC
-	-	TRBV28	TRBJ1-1	CASSLVQAGYEAFF	TGTGCCAGCAGTTTGGTTCAAGCAGGGTATGAAGCTTTCTTT
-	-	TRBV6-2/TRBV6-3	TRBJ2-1	CASSTGTPAYNEQFF	TGTGCCAGCAGTACCGGGACTCCCGCCTACAATGAGCAGTTCTTC
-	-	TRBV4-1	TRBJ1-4	CASSPPSGLGEKLFF	TGCGCCAGCAGCCCCCCTTCGGGTCTTGGTGAAAAACTGTTTTTT
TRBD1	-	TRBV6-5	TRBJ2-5	CASSPPGTEGTQYF	TGTGCCAGCAGTCCTCCAGGGACAGAAGGGACCCAGTACTTC
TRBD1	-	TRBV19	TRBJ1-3	CASSMMAGGSSGNTIYF	TGTGCCAGTAGTATGATGGCAGGGGGCTCCTCTGGAAACACCATATATTTT
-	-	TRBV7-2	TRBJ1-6	CASSFIENSPLHF	TGTGCCAGCAGCTTCATTGAGAATTCACCCCTCCACTTT
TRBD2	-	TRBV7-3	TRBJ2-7	CASSLEGTSGAYEQYF	TGTGCCAGCAGCTTAGAAGGCACTAGCGGGGCCTACGAGCAGTACTTC
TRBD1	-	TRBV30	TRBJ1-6	CAWMGQGGSPLHF	TGTGCCTGGATGGGACAGGGAGGTTCACCCCTCCACTTT
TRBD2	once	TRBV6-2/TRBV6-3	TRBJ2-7	CASSGLAGAFYEQYF	TGTGCCAGCAGCGGTCTAGCGGGAGCCTTCTACGAGCAGTACTTC